This TCR beta chain was captured in a study of blood T cell repertoires in COVID-19. Study-wide context: There were acute and convalescent COVID-19 samples, and they came from the United States, Italy and Spain.

Trimming took 0 bases from V and 5 from J; bases not matched to a gene: 4. CDR3 length: 14 residues. CDR1 and CDR2 (germline): SGHRS, YFSETQ. Method: immunoSEQ multiplex PCR; TCRdb's copy keeps in-frame clones and lacks some. The sample records roughly 380,000 clones, around 87% being singletons. Grouping used clinical history reported by participants in a survey and questionnaire. The chain combines TRBV5-1 with TRBJ1-1; 7 nucleotides match TRBD1. The sequencing input was PBMCs or T cells enriched from blood (not recorded which). The origin of this receptor is a man under 40 who had recovered from COVID-19. The CDR3 reads CASSLGDSRTEAFF. The DNA of the CDR3 is TGCGCCAGCAGCTTGGGGGACAGCAGGACTGAAGCTTTCTTT. Using reference TRBV5-1 and TRBJ1-1 for the parts outside the CDR3, the full variable domain is KAGVTQTPRYLIKTRGQQVTLSCSPISGHRSVSWYQQTPGQGLQFLFEYFSETQRNKGNFPGRFSGRQFSNSRSEMNVSTLELGDSALYLCASSLGDSRTEAFFGQGTRLTVV.